This passage covers 16 T cell receptor beta chains from one sample sequenced in a study of Ad26.COV2.S vaccination and SARS-CoV-2 variants. Profiled with immunoSEQ multiplex PCR; TCRdb holds only in-frame clones, not every one. Of 200,000 to 250,000 clones listed, 88% were seen once; the top ten hold approximately 11%. The treatment was: roughly 20 received Ad26.COV2.S at low or high dose, single or two shots; about five received placebo; per-sample allocation not given. Repertoires come from day 63 after the first vaccine or placebo injection. The sequenced sample was peripheral blood, obtained in a trial of Ad26.COV2.S vaccine versus placebo. Receptor source: a person aged 18 to 65 who received the Ad26.COV2.S COVID-19 vaccine or a placebo.

CDR3 DNA sequence: TGTGCCAGTATCGGACAGGGGGCAGGGGGCTACACCTTC. Its translation is CASIGQGAGGYTF. This sequence joins TRBV19 and TRBJ1-2, with 11 bases identical to TRBD1. J was trimmed by 8 bases and V by 7 bases; bases with no gene match: 6. Germline CDR1 and CDR2: LNHDA and SQIVND (reference sequence). There are 13 residues in the CDR3.

J is TRBJ2-7 and V is TRBV30; no reliable D call. The CDR3 spans 17 residues. The germline V gene encodes CDR1 GTSNPN and CDR2 SVGIG (reference sequence). V was clipped by 2 bases and J by 2 bases, with 22 bases between them. The chain's CDR3 is CAWSPTTRRSGPYEQYF. The CDR3 bases are TGTGCCTGGAGTCCAACCACCCGCCGCAGTGGGCCCTACGAGCAGTACTTC. The whole variable domain, filled in from reference TRBV30 and TRBJ2-7, reads SQTIHQWPATLVQPVGSPLSLECTVEGTSNPNLYWYRQAAGRGLQLLFYSVGIGQISSEVPQNLSASRPQDRQFILSSKKLLLSDSGFYLCAWSPTTRRSGPYEQYFGPGTRLTVT.

Ten or more counts support this clone. J is TRBJ1-1 and V is TRBV6-6, with D hard to call. The CDR3 totals 11 residues. Germline V lookup: CDR1 MNHNY, CDR2 SVGAGI (reference sequence). V lost 10 bases and J lost 8, with 14 bases in between. CDR3 protein: CATQSSWEAFF. CDR3 DNA sequence: TGTGCCACCCAGTCAAGCTGGGAAGCTTTCTTT.

V is TRBV18 and J is TRBJ1-1, with no clear D. CDR1 is KGHSH, CDR2 LQKENI, per germline. V gave up 0 bases and J gave up 5 bases, with 19 bases separating them. The CDR3 is 17 amino acids. The CDR3 region has the DNA TGTGCCAGCTCACCACCCCCTGGGCGCAGGAAGGGTACTGAAGCTTTCTTT. Residues: CASSPPPGRRKGTEAFF.

The chain carries TRBV7-2 and TRBJ2-7; the match to TRBD2 covers 8 bases. Trimming took 1 base from V and 2 from J; bases not matched to a gene: 4. The CDR3 spans 15 residues. Germline-derived CDR1 and CDR2 are SGHTA and FQGNSA. CDR3 residues: CASSLVRAGAYEQYF. The CDR3 nucleotides read TGTGCCAGCAGCTTAGTCCGAGCGGGAGCCTACGAGCAGTACTTC.

This chain connects TRBV2 to TRBJ1-4, with 9 bases fitting TRBD1. Trimming cost V 7 bases and J 8 bases; bases outside gene matches: 14. Germline CDR1 is SNHLY and CDR2 is FYNNEI. The length of the CDR3 is 16 residues. The CDR3 bases are TGTGCCAGCATTCTGTATAGGGACAGGGTAGAGGAAAAACTGTTTTTT. Translation gives CASILYRDRVEEKLFF.

V and J are TRBV7-3 and TRBJ1-3; D remains ambiguous. CDR3 length equals 15 residues. Between the trimmed V and J ends, which lost 5 bases and 0 bases, there was a span of 11 bases. Looked up from germline, CDR1 is SGHTA and CDR2 is FQGTGA. This CDR3 reads CASSADGLSGNTIYF. The CDR3 coding sequence is TGTGCCAGCAGCGCGGACGGCCTCTCTGGAAACACCATATATTTT.

This chain connects TRBV9 to TRBJ2-3; D remains ambiguous. The V end lost 3 bases, the J end lost 2 bases, and 4 bases lay between the germline ends. Germline V gene sequence: CDR1 SGDLS, CDR2 YYNGEE. This CDR3 has 12 residues. The CDR3 reads CASSGFTDTQYF. The DNA of the CDR3 is TGTGCCAGCAGCGGGTTCACAGATACGCAGTATTTT.

This clone has only one observation. Other DNA sequences of this sample code for an identical CDR3. Here the CDR3 reads CASCISGQGYSYEQYF. For the CDR3, the DNA is TGTGCCAGCTGCATATCGGGACAGGGGTATTCCTACGAGCAGTACTTC. The V gene is TRBV21-1, the J gene TRBJ2-7; the table's D call TRBD1 went unverified against the DNA. TRBV21-1 is flagged as a pseudogene. This CDR3 contains 16 residues.

A note on this clone: This sample includes further DNA sequences coding for the same CDR3. The J gene is TRBJ2-5, the V gene TRBV5-1; tentative D call: TRBD1 (5 bases). Germline CDR1 SGHRS, CDR2 YFSETQ. The CDR3 sequence is 13 residues long. Deletions cut 0 bases from V and 4 bases from J, with 7 bases between. The CDR3 region has the DNA TGCGCCAGCAGCTTGGGTAGGGGAGAGACCCAGTACTTC. Amino acid sequence: CASSLGRGETQYF.

The chain has TRBV3-1 (or the pseudogene TRBV3-2) and TRBJ2-5, with 14 bases aligning to TRBD2. This CDR3 has 17 residues. V trimming: 5 bases; J trimming: 5 bases; junction bases outside the gene matches: 10. Germline lookup yields CDR1 LGHDT and CDR2 YNNKEL (reference sequence). In DNA, the CDR3 is TGTGCCAGCAGCTCGCGACTAGCGGGGGGGCCATGGGAGACCCAGTACTTC. It specifies CASSSRLAGGPWETQYF.

The chain recombines TRBV6-2 or TRBV6-3 with TRBJ2-7; 10 bases fit TRBD1. This CDR3 region has 15 residues. Germline V gene sequence: CDR1 MNHEY, CDR2 SVGEGT. Losses at the gene ends were 5 bases for V and 4 bases for J; bases not matched to a gene: 8. CDR3 sequence: CASSRQGAMVYEQYF. CDR3 nucleotides: TGTGCCAGCAGTAGACAGGGGGCCATGGTATACGAGCAGTACTTC.

The rearrangement links TRBV11-3 to TRBJ2-1, with a tentative D call TRBD2 (7 bases). Trimming took 5 bases from V and 8 from J, leaving 10 bases between them. Germline V lookup: CDR1 SGHNT, CDR2 YENEEA. The CDR3 consists of 12 residues. Written as DNA, the CDR3 is TGTGCCAGCAGCCGGGGGGCGGATGAGCAGTTCTTC. Protein product: CASSRGADEQFF.

In its sample, this clone was seen once. The rearrangement joins TRBV7-2 to TRBJ2-1; D perhaps matches TRBD1 (5 bases). The V and J ends lost 2 bases and 3 bases respectively, with 11 bases between them. The length of the CDR3 is 15 residues. The V gene's germline CDR1 is SGHTA and CDR2 FQGNSA. Here the CDR3 DNA reads TGTGCCAGCAGCTTACTAGGGGTAGTCTACAATGAGCAGTTCTTC. Its protein product is CASSLLGVVYNEQFF.

This clone occurred once. The V gene is TRBV14, the J gene TRBJ2-2; 10 bases align to TRBD2. V dropped 4 bases and J dropped 6; count of bases not matched to a gene: 11. Germline CDR1 reads SGHDN; CDR2 reads FVKESK. The CDR3 contains 17 residues. The CDR3 DNA is TGTGCCAGCAGCCTCCTAGGAGCGGGAGGGCGGTCCGGGGAGCTGTTTTTT. Its translation: CASSLLGAGGRSGELFF.

This clone was detected only once. CDR3 in amino acids: CASRRLAAPTDTQYF. CDR3 sequence (DNA): TGCGCCAGCAGGCGTCTAGCGGCTCCCACAGATACGCAGTATTTT. The chain combines TRBV5-1 with TRBJ2-3; 7 nucleotides align to TRBD2. Per germline, CDR1 SGHRS and CDR2 YFSETQ. This CDR3 is built from 15 residues. The trim removed 5 bases at V and 2 bases at J, leaving 8 bases unmatched.